Sequencing of this TCR beta chain was carried out in a study of cytomegalovirus exposure and HLA in healthy donors (dated by TCRdb to between 2016 and 2019). Notes on the research overall: In an earlier analysis of roughly 500 of the donors, 276 Gb of sequence data and 90 million to 120 million unique TCR beta sequences from approximately 180 million T cells were reported. Roughly 290 gigabases of sequencing data and approximately 91 million unique TCR sequences made up an early release that covered approximately 620 HLA-typed donors. Of the 300 to 450 genotyped donors, approximately 83% fell in the genetic ancestry cluster associated with self-reported Caucasian donors. The study aimed to test whether cataloging public T cell receptors could reveal signatures of past pathogen exposure. The study used immunosequencing to profile the T cell repertoires of some 600 subjects and linked those repertoires to cytomegalovirus serostatus. In addition to the first cohort of approximately 670 subjects, a separate validation cohort of approximately 110 different subjects was used. High-throughput TCR immunosequencing, statistical association of individual TCRs with disease status, and machine learning were combined to predict cytomegalovirus infection status. To study patterns of TCR occurrence, a later analysis re-analyzed previously published TCR beta repertoires from around 660 donors and added high-resolution HLA genotyping. Rather than drawing on any new phenotypic data, the later analysis identified candidate immune exposures from TCR beta sequences and the way those sequences occurred across donors. An earlier analysis of 587 of the donors used high-throughput TCR beta sequencing to judge whether each TCR beta V gene segment behaved as functional or pseudogenic. Donor age, sex, ethnicity and CMV serostatus were compiled together with the repertoire data. In a later genetic analysis, genome-wide SNP genotypes for about three fifths of the roughly 670 donors were used, and that subset was treated as a discovery cohort. All discovery cohort repertoires had been generated using a single sequencing platform. Both class I and class II loci were covered by HLA typing, at four-digit resolution. Typing coverage varied by locus: roughly 629-640 donors for A, B, C, DRB1 and DQB1; approximately 520 for DQA1; more than 600 for DPA1; more than 450 for DPB1. Four to six DR-DQ haplotypes were handled as single units for association and clustering, since linkage in the cohort was strong. Across some 400 genotyped donors of the cohort, an average of approximately 200,000 unique TCR beta nucleotide sequences per donor were sequenced, and around 19% of those sequences were non-productive.

The library was made by the immunoSEQ multiplex PCR assay. For the multiplex PCR, a mixture combining 60 forward primers for TCR Vbeta segments and 13 reverse primers for TCR Jbeta segments was used. A multiplex PCR assay on genomic DNA amplified the CDR3 region of rearranged TCR beta genes. The Illumina HiSeq System was used to sequence the amplified TCR beta libraries as 87-base-pair reads. Per the original workflow: A later analysis tallied 75 million to 95 million unique TCR beta chains across the roughly 610 repertoires, and around 9.9 million of those chains were shared by two or more donors. Raw reads were error-corrected and collapsed into unique sequences by a nearest-neighbor algorithm in which closely related sequences were merged to remove PCR and sequencing errors. Alignment of CDR3 sequences to IMGT reference sequences was used to assign V, D and J gene segments. For a sequence to be retained, a match of at least six nucleotides to both a V gene segment and a J gene segment was required. Rearrangements were classified as productive when the CDR3 lacked stop codons and remained in frame with V and J, and all other rearrangements were classified as non-productive. CDR3 was defined by IMGT convention, running from the second conserved V-encoded cysteine to the conserved J-encoded phenylalanine. The earlier analysis of about 530 of the donors excluded any sequence lacking an unambiguous match to a single V gene segment. In an earlier analysis of roughly 600 of the donors, a V segment was called functional when productive rearrangements were above 56.7%, and segregating when the standard deviation between donors exceeded 5%. A statistical classification framework was developed to diagnose cytomegalovirus status using the catalog of TCR beta chain sequences. V and J gene assignment, in a later analysis, came from comparing TCR nucleotide sequences with IMGT/GENE-DB human TR gene sequences. In a later analysis, CDR3 sequences and most-parsimonious VDJ recombination scenarios were assigned using the TCRdist pipeline. In a later analysis, every TCR beta chain was defined by the combination of its CDR3 amino acid sequence and its V-gene family, and reads without a unique V-gene family were dropped. As a way to deal with suspected cross-contamination and a sequencing artifact, a later analysis dropped 592 nucleotide sequences that were highly shared and had low generation probability. For each public chain, a later analysis derived a clonal expansion index from normalized ranks of inferred template counts within each repertoire. In a later analysis, generation probabilities were computed with a VDJ recombination model fitted to out-of-frame rearrangements, and the resulting probabilities were checked against IGoR. A later analysis scored TCR-TCR, TCR-HLA and TCR-CMV co-occurrence with hypergeometric tests, applying a repertoire-size bias correction to TCR pairs. In a later analysis, false discovery rates were estimated by permuting HLA or CMV assignments 20 times. In a later analysis, co-occurring TCRs were grouped with DBSCAN, and TCRdist sequence similarity was added when clustering was performed within HLA-allele-positive subsets. Repertoires with fewer than 30,000 or more than 120,000 public chains were left out of co-occurrence clustering, as were five repertoires with anomalous nucleotide sharing. TCRdb mirrors the immuneACCESS table, restricted to in-frame sequences. Some clones are absent from its copies; in checked studies, under half trace to an unresolved V gene, and the reason for the others is unknown. V and J calls and clone size are those listed in that table; D and trimming were worked out from the DNA. This sample has approximately 200,000 clones in its table, and approximately 80% of those were observed once. The ten largest clones capture approximately 0.098% of the sample.

The cohort was made up of roughly 670 healthy bone marrow donors. At the time of sampling, all cohort members were nominally healthy, though unrecorded immune exposures were likely present. The donor was CMV seronegative and was included in the group of under 450 seronegative cohort members. Every donor gave a peripheral blood sample, and the peripheral blood mononuclear cells from that sample were used for TCR beta sequencing. The Qiagen DNeasy Blood Extraction Kit was used to extract genomic DNA from the blood cell samples. Remarks on this clone: There is no known antigen for this receptor. Per-base quality was not reported, and no clone a single base away is much larger than it.

Study-wide conclusions, independent of this receptor: According to a later genetic analysis, donors in an Asian-associated ancestry cluster had fewer N-insertions in productive TCRs than the approximately 630-donor mean. The cohort was sequenced for TCR beta chains only, and without alpha or paired-chain data the features that could be detected were limited. While some public TCRs were present in many individuals, most TCR sequences turned up only very rarely across donors. Specific HLA alleles were associated with over 15,000 TCR beta sequences at a false discovery rate of 0.05 in a later analysis. Because counts were too low, roughly 17 rarely observed V segments, including chromosome 9 orphons, were left out of the earlier analysis of approximately 580 of the donors. Linkage disequilibrium might explain the correlated functional status among segregating V segments, but an unknown experimental factor could not be excluded. In a later analysis, HLA-associated TCR beta chains showed more clonal expansion and lower generation probabilities than non-associated chains that were equally common. HLA typing was unavailable for some donors at each locus, so association tests used only the typed subset. Assigning TCR associations to individual alleles was difficult when HLA alleles, especially DR and DQ, strongly co-occurred. In a later analysis, the rate of TCR association differed among HLA loci, with DRB1 alleles having the most associated TCRs and HLA-C alleles having the fewest. A further reported finding was that TCR beta sequences accurately predicted the HLA-A and HLA-B alleles for most subjects in the first cohort. A later analysis reported that several top co-occurrence clusters appeared linked to parvovirus B19, influenza, CMV and Epstein-Barr virus. A cluster of highly shared sequence variants was judged likely to be a technical artifact of the sequencing pipeline. In a later analysis, most CMV-associated TCR beta chains were found to appear HLA-restricted, with HLA associations seemingly driven largely by CMV exposure. Immune exposure information for the cohort was limited to CMV serostatus. In an earlier analysis of a few hundred of the donors, most TCR beta V segments were observed in productive rearrangements about 90% or about 30% of the time, broadly matching IMGT annotations. The authors suggested that the approach could potentially be generalized to other disease states and immunological phenotypes. The classifier was reported to diagnose cytomegalovirus status with high specificity and sensitivity in both the original cohort and the validation cohort. In the study, approximately 150 TCR beta chains were listed as associated with cytomegalovirus. The presence/absence analyses assumed that sequencing depth was roughly uniform across donors, and that assumption may not be true. Three of the identified cytomegalovirus-associated TCR beta chains were confirmed in vitro to be specific for cytomegalovirus antigens. An association between a missense DCLRE1C variant and V-gene and J-gene trimming of TCR beta chains was found in a later genetic analysis and replicated in an independent cohort.

The sequence derives from a boy between 2 and 10 years old in good health and CMV-seronegative. The source material was PBMCs.

The DNA is as follows: TGTGCCAGCAGCGCTCGACAGGGCCCCGAGCAGTACTTC. This gives the protein CASSARQGPEQYF. The V and J segments used are TRBV7-9 and TRBJ2-7, with 7 middle bases fitting TRBD1. The CDR1 and CDR2 encoded by the germline V gene (reference sequence) are SEHNR and FQNEAQ. Trimming leaves V shorter by 5 bases and J shorter by 6 bases, with the junction holding 7 bases beyond the gene matches. The cysteine opens and the phenylalanine closes a CDR3 of 13 amino acids. Only the CDR3 DNA stays, 39 bases, in frame from base 1.